The clone carrying this T cell receptor (beta chain) was detected a few times. Trimming stripped 4 bases from V and 8 bases from J, with 15 bases between. Germline V CDR1 and CDR2: LNHDA, SQIVND (reference sequence). This CDR3 comprises 15 residues. The source of the sample is a study of Ad26.COV2.S vaccination and SARS-CoV-2 variants. Repertoires were generated with immunoSEQ multiplex PCR, while TCRdb's copy carries only in-frame clones and drops some. The profile shows around 450,000 clones, 88% of them singletons. Treatment of the sample: some 20 received Ad26.COV2.S at low or high dose, single or two shots; about five received placebo; per-sample allocation not given. Day 63 after the first injection of vaccine or placebo was the sampling time. This vaccine is an Ad26 vector that expresses the Wuhan-strain SARS-CoV-2 spike.

The gene calls are TRBV19 and TRBJ1-6; D is possibly TRBD1 (5 bases). This TCR was recovered from a person between 18 and 65 years old who received the Ad26.COV2.S COVID-19 vaccine or a placebo. Sample: peripheral blood, taken in a trial of Ad26.COV2.S vaccine versus placebo. The CDR3 DNA is TGTGCCAGTAGTACTAGCGGGGGGAGCGATTCACCCCTCCACTTT. The encoded protein is CASSTSGGSDSPLHF.